This T cell receptor (beta chain) was sequenced for a study of cytotoxic CD8 clonotypes in ibrutinib-treated CLL. Across the study: For this cohort, patients were about a dozen relapsed/refractory and roughly 14 treatment-naive, while 17 were IGHV unmutated. Study conclusions and caveats: Having risen at ibrutinib response, clonality had fallen back toward baseline by progression.

The count of this clone is one. As yet, its antigen is unknown. TCRdb's table, derived via immunoSEQ multiplex PCR, lists solely in-frame clones and lacks some. The sample has a few hundred thousand clones, roughly 80% seen once. There are 21 residues in the CDR3. This TCR was sampled from a human donor with chronic lymphocytic leukemia. This sequence joins TRBV21-1 and TRBJ1-5; the D call TRBD1 from the table was never checked on the DNA. TRBV21-1 has pseudogene status. The sample here was PBMCs, taken before ibrutinib treatment. The CDR3, as DNA: TGTGCCAGCAGCAAAGGAGCGGCCGGGGTCCAGGGGCCGAGACGCAATCAGCCCCAGCATTTT. It is translated as CASSKGAAGVQGPRRNQPQHF.